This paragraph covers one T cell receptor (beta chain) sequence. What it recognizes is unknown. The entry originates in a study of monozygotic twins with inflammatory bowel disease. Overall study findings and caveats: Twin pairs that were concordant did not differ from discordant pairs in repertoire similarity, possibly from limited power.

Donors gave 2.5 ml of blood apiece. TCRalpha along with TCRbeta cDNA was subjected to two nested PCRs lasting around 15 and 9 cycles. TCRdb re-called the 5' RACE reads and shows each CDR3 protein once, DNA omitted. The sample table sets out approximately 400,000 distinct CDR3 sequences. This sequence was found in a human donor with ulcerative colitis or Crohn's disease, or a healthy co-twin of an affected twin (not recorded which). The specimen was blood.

The CDR3 protein is CASSPRGGGEQFF. The chain carries TRBV7-2 and TRBJ2-1; no DNA is available, so the TRBD1 call from TCRdb remains unchecked. CDR1 SGHTA and CDR2 FQGNSA come from the germline V gene. The CDR3 covers 13 residues.